The 21 T cell receptor beta chains given below trace back to one sample, sequenced in a study of T cell responses to AZD1222 COVID-19 vaccine. Using immunoSEQ multiplex PCR, the repertoire was profiled, and TCRdb retains in-frame clones only, with some absent. In the table there are 180,000 or so clones, approximately 89% of which are singletons. Sequences were derived from peripheral blood, sampled 28 days after the second AZD1222 dose. The receptor source for this set is an adult who received the AZD1222 COVID-19 vaccine.

This CDR3 reads CASAGGTGIYEQYF. As DNA, the CDR3 is TGCGCCAGCGCCGGGGGGACAGGGATTTACGAGCAGTACTTC. This chain connects TRBV5-1 to TRBJ2-7; 9 bases are a match to TRBD1. Looked up from germline, CDR1 is SGHRS and CDR2 is YFSETQ. J gave up 4 bases and V 7 bases, and 9 bases lay outside the gene matches. This CDR3 is 14 amino acids long. The variable domain in full, with the rest retrieved from reference TRBV5-1 and TRBJ2-7, is KAGVTQTPRYLIKTRGQQVTLSCSPISGHRSVSWYQQTPGQGLQFLFEYFSETQRNKGNFPGRFSGRQFSNSRSEMNVSTLELGDSALYLCASAGGTGIYEQYFGPGTRLTVT.

The chain is built from TRBV7-8 and TRBJ2-1; 13 bases line up with TRBD2. Germline-derived CDR1 and CDR2 are SGHVS and FQNEAQ. V shed 3 bases and J 6 bases; nucleotides not matched to a gene: 5. This CDR3 is 16 amino acids long. The CDR3 is CASSFRLAGGPNEQFF. The CDR3 nucleotides are TGTGCCAGCAGCTTTCGACTAGCGGGGGGTCCCAATGAGCAGTTCTTC.

This rearrangement joins TRBV11-2 to TRBJ2-5; the D is unclear. The CDR3 spans 13 residues. Germline CDR1 and CDR2: SGHAT and FQNNGV. V lost 8 bases to trimming and J lost 0 bases, with 10 bases between them. The CDR3 sequence: CASPGSDQETQYF. The DNA of the CDR3 is TGTGCCAGCCCCGGGTCAGACCAAGAGACCCAGTACTTC.

The rearrangement links TRBV6-5 to TRBJ1-1, with D possibly being TRBD1 (6 bases). V lost 6 bases and J 4 bases, leaving 9 bases between the germline ends. Germline CDR1 reads MNHEY; CDR2 reads SVGAGI. This CDR3 has 12 residues. The CDR3: CASRNRVTEAFF. The DNA of the CDR3 is TGTGCCAGCAGAAACAGGGTCACTGAAGCTTTCTTT.

The chain links TRBV5-5 to TRBJ2-1, with 7 bases aligning to TRBD2. Germline-derived CDR1 and CDR2 are SGHKS and YYEKEE (reference sequence). There are 15 residues in the CDR3. With V trimmed by 3 bases and J by 8 bases, 11 bases remained unmatched. The chain's CDR3 is CASSWMWGRADEQFF. The CDR3 DNA reads TGTGCCAGCAGCTGGATGTGGGGGAGGGCCGATGAGCAGTTCTTC.

J is TRBJ1-2 and V is TRBV29-1, with 8 bases identical to TRBD1. The CDR3 is 14 amino acids. Unmatched junction bases numbered 12, after V lost 4 bases and J lost 8 bases. Germline V gives CDR1 SQVTM, CDR2 ANQGSEA. The CDR3 nucleotides read TGCAGCGTTGCAGGGGGCAGGCAACTGGGGGGCTACACCTTC. Protein product: CSVAGGRQLGGYTF.

The chain employs TRBV2 and TRBJ1-2; D is unclear. There are 14 residues in the CDR3. V was trimmed by 4 bases and J by 8 bases, leaving 17 bases between them. CDR1 SNHLY and CDR2 FYNNEI come from the germline V gene. The CDR3 loop reads CASSAWTEGYGYTF. CDR3 sequence (DNA): TGTGCCAGCAGTGCCTGGACGGAGGGCTACGGCTACACCTTC.

This clone was seen just once. The CDR3 sequence is CASSLTGGGGELFF. Here the CDR3 DNA reads TGTGCCAGCAGCTTAACTGGCGGGGGCGGGGAGCTGTTTTTT. The chain is built from TRBV7-3 and TRBJ2-2; TRBD2 matches at 7 bases. With V trimmed by 0 bases and J by 7 bases, 2 bases remained unmatched. This CDR3 contains 14 residues. The germline V gene has CDR1 SGHTA and CDR2 FQGTGA. The full variable domain, rest sourced from reference TRBV7-3 and TRBJ2-2, is GAGVSQTPSNKVTEKGKYVELRCDPISGHTALYWYRQSLGQGPEFLIYFQGTGAADDSGLPNDRFFAVRPEGSVSTLKIQRTERGDSAVYLCASSLTGGGGELFFGEGSRLTVL.

The chain is built from TRBV3-1 (or the pseudogene TRBV3-2) and TRBJ2-5, with 7 bases aligning to TRBD2. The CDR3 loop spans 13 amino acids. Trimming at V came to 9 bases and at J to 4 bases, leaving 8 bases not matched to a gene. CDR1 LGHDT and CDR2 YNNKEL come from the germline V gene (reference sequence). Here the CDR3 reads CASSAGPGETQYF. DNA of the CDR3: TGTGCCAGTTCAGCGGGGCCTGGAGAGACCCAGTACTTC.

The CDR3 region has the DNA TGTGCCAGCAGTGAATTTGGGGGGATAGCTAACTATGGCTACACCTTC. It encodes CASSEFGGIANYGYTF. This chain joins TRBV6-1 and TRBJ1-2; a possible D gene is TRBD1 (5 bases). Germline V gene sequence: CDR1 MNHNS, CDR2 SASEGT. The CDR3 runs to 16 residues. Trimming pared 2 bases from V and 0 bases from J, leaving 13 bases between.

Written as DNA, the CDR3 is TGTGCCAGTAACACGCAGGGTTTTGGCCAGCCCCAGCATTTT. Amino acid sequence: CASNTQGFGQPQHF. This sequence joins TRBV19 and TRBJ1-5; the D gene is possibly TRBD1 (5 bases). Per the germline V gene, CDR1 is LNHDA and CDR2 is SQIVND (reference sequence). The CDR3 has 14 amino acids. V gave up 7 bases and J gave up 7 bases, with 17 bases separating them.

This chain links TRBV19 with TRBJ2-7; 9 positions match TRBD2. CDR1 is LNHDA, CDR2 SQIVND, per germline (reference sequence). The trim removed 5 bases at V and 0 bases at J, leaving 8 bases unmatched. The CDR3 loop spans 16 amino acids. The CDR3, as DNA: TGTGCCAGTAGTGCCCAGACTAGCGGCCTCTCCTACGAGCAGTACTTC. Amino acids: CASSAQTSGLSYEQYF.

The J gene is TRBJ2-1, the V gene TRBV27; D is undetermined. Germline V lookup: CDR1 MNHEY, CDR2 SMNVEV (reference sequence). With 3 bases removed from V and 6 bases from J, the gap between germline ends came to 6 bases. CDR3 size: 12 residues. CDR3 loop: CASSLFGNEQFF. The CDR3 DNA is TGTGCCAGCAGTTTGTTTGGCAATGAGCAGTTCTTC.

CDR3 coding DNA: TGTGCCTGGAGCAGGGGACTGAGTAATGAAAAACTGTTTTTT. It yields the protein CAWSRGLSNEKLFF. V is TRBV30 and J is TRBJ1-4, with a possible D match to TRBD1 (6 bases). CDR1 is GTSNPN and CDR2 is SVGIG in the germline V gene (reference sequence). CDR3 length: 14 residues. V lost 3 bases and J 4 bases, leaving 12 bases between the germline ends.

The chain carries TRBV9 and TRBJ2-5; 11 nucleotides align to TRBD2. This CDR3 region has 16 residues. V trimming: 3 bases; J trimming: 2 bases; junction bases outside the gene matches: 6. Per germline, CDR1 SGDLS and CDR2 YYNGEE. Here the CDR3 DNA reads TGTGCCAGCAGCGCCGGACTAGCGGGTTATCAAGAGACCCAGTACTTC. Encoded protein: CASSAGLAGYQETQYF.

The V gene is TRBV29-1, the J gene TRBJ2-1; 7 positions agree with TRBD2. The V and J ends lost 7 bases and 3 bases, in that order; junction bases with no gene match: 9. Germline V CDR1 and CDR2: SQVTM, ANQGSEA. The CDR3 runs 14 residues. CDR3 in DNA: TGCAGCGCCTGCCAGCGGGGAAACTACAATGAGCAGTTCTTC. Translating gives CSACQRGNYNEQFF.

The rearrangement uses TRBV11-2 and TRBJ2-7, with a weak D call TRBD1 (5 bases). The germline V gene has CDR1 SGHAT and CDR2 FQNNGV. The V and J ends lost 5 bases and 2 bases respectively, with 13 bases between them. This CDR3 is 14 amino acids long. CDR3 sequence reads: CASSHPGATYEQYF. The CDR3 DNA follows: TGTGCCAGCAGCCACCCTGGGGCAACCTACGAGCAGTACTTC.

The chain joins TRBV6-5 to TRBJ2-7; 12 bases map to TRBD1. The CDR3 spans 13 residues. V lost 4 bases to trimming and J lost 9 bases; unmatched junction nucleotides: 4. Germline V gives CDR1 MNHEY, CDR2 SVGAGI. CDR3 in amino acids: CASSSGTGGVQYF. The CDR3 nucleotides read TGTGCCAGCAGTTCCGGGACAGGGGGCGTGCAGTACTTC.

This chain joins TRBV11-2 and TRBJ2-3; TRBD1 aligns across 8 bases. This CDR3 contains 16 residues. After removal of 1 base from V and 3 bases from J, the junction contained 6 bases not matched to a gene. Germline V CDR1 and CDR2: SGHAT, FQNNGV. DNA of the CDR3: TGTGCCAGCAGCTTAGTGGACAGGGATTGGACAGATACGCAGTATTTT. Encoded protein: CASSLVDRDWTDTQYF.

The chain employs TRBV5-1 and TRBJ2-1; 8 nucleotides line up with TRBD1. Germline lookup yields CDR1 SGHRS and CDR2 YFSETQ. The CDR3 has 15 residues. V shed 4 bases and J 7 bases; nucleotides not matched to a gene: 10. The CDR3 DNA reads as TGCGCCAGCAGCGCTGAGGGACAGGCCGGGAATGAGCAGTTCTTC. This codes for CASSAEGQAGNEQFF.

This rearrangement joins TRBV6-2 or TRBV6-3 to TRBJ2-7, with a weak D call TRBD2 (6 bases). CDR3 length: 13 amino acids. V lost 4 bases, J lost 4 bases, and 11 bases lay in between. Germline CDR1 is MNHEY and CDR2 is SVGEGT. CDR3 sequence: CASSFGGLYEQYF. The CDR3 DNA follows: TGTGCCAGCAGTTTCGGGGGTCTGTACGAGCAGTACTTC.